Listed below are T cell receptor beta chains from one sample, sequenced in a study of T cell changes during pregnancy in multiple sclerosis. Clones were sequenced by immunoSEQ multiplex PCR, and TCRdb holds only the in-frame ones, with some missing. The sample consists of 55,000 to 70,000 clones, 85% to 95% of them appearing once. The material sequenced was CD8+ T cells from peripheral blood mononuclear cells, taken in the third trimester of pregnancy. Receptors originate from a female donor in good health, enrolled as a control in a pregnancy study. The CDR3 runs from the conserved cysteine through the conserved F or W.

CATTTGLNTEAFF	TRBV19	TRBJ1-1
CASTPLRTSGAYNEQFF	TRBV9	TRBJ2-1
CASSYQLAGGEETQYF	TRBV7-2	TRBJ2-5
CASSPSAGDHSNQPQHF	TRBV5-5	TRBJ1-5
CASGLRTGTNEQFF	TRBV19	TRBJ2-1
CASSVVTSGGVGETQYF	TRBV9	TRBJ2-5
CASSLSGDVSPLHF	TRBV27	TRBJ1-6
CASSLAGNYEQYF	TRBV27	TRBJ2-7
CASGGTANNEQFF	TRBV19	TRBJ2-1
CASSPPNRERDEKLFF	TRBV18	TRBJ1-4
CASSEGTGLGEQYF	TRBV7-7	TRBJ2-7
CASSWGTDYGYTF	TRBV7-6	TRBJ1-2
CSVGQDTDTQYF	TRBV29-1	TRBJ2-3
CASSLGGGEQFF	TRBV7-7	TRBJ2-1
CASSLTGQGIGNTIYF	TRBV27	TRBJ1-3
CASTGTYLNTEAFF	TRBV7-2	TRBJ1-1
CASSQDKGTGMRFNYGYTF	TRBV4-3	TRBJ1-2
CASSPREVSYGYTF	TRBV2	TRBJ1-2
CASSLVGGTTEAFF	TRBV7-3	TRBJ1-1
CASSRLTGSGETQYF	TRBV4-3	TRBJ2-5
CATSSTKDIEGSPLHF	TRBV15	TRBJ1-6
CASSSDFETEAFF	TRBV19	TRBJ1-1
CSVARGTGDGELFF	TRBV29-1	TRBJ2-2
CASSSGTDEQVQHF	TRBV13	TRBJ1-5
CASSLFSGVSSYNEQFF	TRBV9	TRBJ2-1
CASRGLAGGQGEQFF	TRBV13	TRBJ2-1
CASSPSGTVNTGELFF	TRBV18	TRBJ2-2
CASMVRDSNQPQHF	TRBV19	TRBJ1-5
CASSDRVDSGNTIYF	TRBV6-5	TRBJ1-3
CASSSQAHEQYF	TRBV13	TRBJ2-7
CASSSRDNPYEQYF	TRBV13	TRBJ2-7
CASSLGQGAKNIQYF	TRBV5-1	TRBJ2-4
CASQGTTEAFF	TRBV2	TRBJ1-1
CASRYSGDYSYEQYF	TRBV27	TRBJ2-7
CASSVWPETYNEQFF	TRBV9	TRBJ2-1
CASSSPFKSEAGELFF	TRBV27	TRBJ2-2